This T cell receptor beta chain was captured in a study of T cell responses to AZD1222 COVID-19 vaccine. Study-wide findings and caveats: CD4 TCRs linked to vaccination spanned spike, dominating at 160-218 and 743-854. Repertoires in all cases were sampled only once the peak T cell response had passed. Clonal diversity was possibly underestimated, and the donors were mostly white British, with more females.

The CDR3 is 14 residues long. Germline V CDR1 and CDR2: WNHNN, SYGVQD (reference sequence). The ends lost 7 bases at V and 0 bases at J; junction bases unmatched: 6. As for this clone: The antigen remains unidentified.

Sequencing used immunoSEQ multiplex PCR; TCRdb keeps in-frame clones, though not all of them. Of some 120,000 clones in the sample, over 75% were seen once. This receptor was taken from an adult in good health. The sample consisted of peripheral blood, taken on day 0 of MenACWY control vaccination. V and J are TRBV10-1 and TRBJ2-7, with 7 bases fitting TRBD2. The CDR3, as DNA: TGCGCCAGCAACCCGGGACTATTCTCCTACGAGCAGTACTTC. It is translated as CASNPGLFSYEQYF.